The 27 T cell receptor beta chains listed next were all sequenced from one sample in a study of shared clonotypes between healthy human individuals. The method was immunoSEQ multiplex PCR; TCRdb's version includes in-frame clones alone and lacks a portion of them. Of millions of clones in the sample, about 92% are singletons; the top ten hold roughly 1.7%. Positive CCR7 selection of CD45RO-negative cells yielded the naive CD8 cells, and terminally differentiated effector memory CD45RA+ cells were excluded. Sequencing was done on a sample of naive CD8+ T cells from PBMCs. These receptors were taken from a man aged 18 to 30 in good health. Some clones in this sample may be carry-over from other donors' samples.

There are a few counts of this clone. The genes are TRBV4-1 and TRBJ2-1; D may be TRBD1 or TRBD2 (5 bases each). The length of the CDR3 is 16 residues. Trimming removed 0 bases from V and 0 bases from J, with 9 bases in between. Germline CDR1 is MGHRA and CDR2 is YSYEKL. The CDR3 sequence: CASSQDWGSSYNEQFF. For the CDR3, the DNA is TGCGCCAGCAGCCAAGATTGGGGGAGCTCCTACAATGAGCAGTTCTTC.

The table lists this clone with a count of one. The rearrangement links TRBV28 to TRBJ1-2, with a tentative D call TRBD1 (6 bases). Deletions cut 4 bases from V and 8 bases from J, with 26 bases between. CDR1 is MDHEN, CDR2 SYDVKM, per germline. CDR3 length: 17 residues. CDR3 sequence (DNA): TGTGCCAGCAGTTCCCATTCGACCTCAACAGGGTCTGAGGGCTACACCTTC. Protein: CASSSHSTSTGSEGYTF.

The rearrangement links TRBV7-9 to TRBJ2-5; D not certain. The CDR3 consists of 12 residues. V was shortened by 5 bases and J by 5 bases, with 9 bases between the two germline ends. CDR1 is SEHNR and CDR2 is FQNEAQ in the germline V gene (reference sequence). The CDR3 loop is CASSPSGETQYF. In nucleotides, the CDR3 is TGTGCCAGCAGCCCCTCTGGGGAGACCCAGTACTTC.

This clone was picked up one time. This chain connects TRBV9 to TRBJ2-1, with TRBD2 identical over 7 bases. Germline trimming cut 4 bases from V and 0 bases from J; bases unmatched to any gene: 4. Germline lookup yields CDR1 SGDLS and CDR2 YYNGEE. The CDR3 spans 15 residues. In DNA, the CDR3 is TGTGCCAGCAGCTCGCGGGAGTACTCCTACAATGAGCAGTTCTTC. This sequence encodes CASSSREYSYNEQFF.

The rearrangement links TRBV19 to TRBJ2-7, with 9 bases that match TRBD1. Germline trimming cut 5 bases from V and 2 bases from J; bases unmatched to any gene: 7. The CDR3 covers 15 residues. Germline lookup yields CDR1 LNHDA and CDR2 SQIVND (reference sequence). CDR3 sequence (DNA): TGTGCCAGTAGTCAGCTACAGGGGGCGGCCTACGAGCAGTACTTC. Translating it yields CASSQLQGAAYEQYF.

The V call is TRBV4-2, the J call TRBJ1-1, with 9 bases that match TRBD1. V was clipped by 3 bases and J by 1 base; unmatched bases: 6. Germline lookup yields CDR1 LGHNA and CDR2 YNFKEQ. This CDR3 has 16 residues. The DNA of the CDR3 is TGTGCCAGCAGCCACCCGGGACAGGGATCGAACACTGAAGCTTTCTTT. Translated: CASSHPGQGSNTEAFF.

This clone appeared once. The V and J genes are TRBV29-1 and TRBJ2-5; maybe TRBD1 (6 bases). Deletions cut 6 bases from V and 2 bases from J, with 10 bases between. Germline CDR1 SQVTM, CDR2 ANQGSEA. This CDR3 contains 12 residues. The DNA for the CDR3 is TGCAGCGTACCTGGACAGCAAGAGACCCAGTACTTC. Protein product: CSVPGQQETQYF.

V usage is TRBV27 and J usage is TRBJ2-5, with a tentative D call TRBD2 (6 bases). The CDR3 has 14 residues. Germline CDR1 and CDR2: MNHEY and SMNVEV (reference sequence). The ends were cut back, 6 bases at V and 4 bases at J, with 15 bases in the middle. CDR3 bases: TGTGCCAGCAGACCACTGGGGGGACTAGAGACCCAGTACTTC. This sequence encodes CASRPLGGLETQYF.

This clone has a single count. V gene TRBV9 combines with J gene TRBJ1-1, with no clear D. Germline V lookup: CDR1 SGDLS, CDR2 YYNGEE. V lost 0 bases, J lost 1 base, and 10 bases lay in between. The CDR3 totals 15 residues. In DNA, the CDR3 is TGTGCCAGCAGCGTAGCACCCGGACGGAACACTGAAGCTTTCTTT. It yields the protein CASSVAPGRNTEAFF.

The chain recombines TRBV7-3 with TRBJ2-2; D is perhaps TRBD2 (5 bases). V lost 5 bases to trimming and J lost 1 base, with 8 bases between them. The CDR3 runs to 14 residues. Germline CDR1 SGHTA, CDR2 FQGTGA. As DNA, the CDR3 is TGTGCCAGCAGCACCAGCGGGAACACCGGGGAGCTGTTTTTT. Encoded protein: CASSTSGNTGELFF.

The chain recombines TRBV25-1 with TRBJ1-2, with D tentatively TRBD1 (6 bases). The CDR3 consists of 13 residues. V dropped 3 bases and J dropped 8 bases, with 13 bases sitting between them. Germline lookup yields CDR1 MGHDK and CDR2 SYGVNS. The CDR3 DNA sequence: TGTGCCAGCAGTGACTGGGGACACGACGGCTACACCTTC. As protein: CASSDWGHDGYTF.

This sequence joins TRBV7-3 and TRBJ2-3, with 7 bases that match TRBD2. This CDR3 is 15 amino acids long. Germline CDR1 and CDR2: SGHTA and FQGTGA. V dropped 5 bases and J dropped 0; count of bases not matched to a gene: 5. CDR3 amino acids: CASSPRRESTDTQYF. In nucleotides, the CDR3 is TGTGCCAGCAGCCCCCGGCGGGAGAGCACAGATACGCAGTATTTT.

The chain uses TRBV19 and TRBJ2-7; D is perhaps TRBD1 or TRBD2 (5 bases each). The V end was cut by 1 base, the J end by 5 bases, with 15 bases between. Germline V gene lookup returns CDR1 LNHDA and CDR2 SQIVND (reference sequence). The CDR3 is 15 amino acids. As DNA, the CDR3 is TGTGCCAGTAGTATAGGGACGGGACGGGCAAACGAGCAGTACTTC. Protein sequence: CASSIGTGRANEQYF. Looking up the rest from reference TRBV19 and TRBJ2-7 gives the full variable domain: DGGITQSPKYLFRKEGQNVTLSCEQNLNHDAMYWYRQDPGQGLRLIYYSQIVNDFQKGDIAEGYSVSREKKESFPLTVTSAQKNPTAFYLCASSIGTGRANEQYFGPGTRLTVT.

The genes are TRBV7-9 and TRBJ2-6; 9 bases are a match to TRBD1. Trimming took 4 bases from V and 14 from J; bases not matched to a gene: 12. Germline V gives CDR1 SEHNR, CDR2 FQNEAQ (reference sequence). The CDR3 loop spans 15 amino acids. DNA of the CDR3: TGTGCCAGCAGCTCCAATGACGGGACAGGGTATATCCTGACTTTC. Translating gives CASSSNDGTGYILTF.

Regarding this clone: The sample holds other DNA sequences that translate to the same CDR3. V usage is TRBV5-1 and J usage is TRBJ1-1; 8 positions match TRBD1. The CDR3 is made up of 13 amino acids. Germline V CDR1 and CDR2: SGHRS, YFSETQ. After removal of 3 bases from V and 5 bases from J, the junction contained 3 bases not matched to a gene. The CDR3 DNA follows: TGCGCCAGCAGCTCTAGGACAGGGACTGAAGCTTTCTTT. Amino acids: CASSSRTGTEAFF.

The chain recombines TRBV19 with TRBJ2-2; 12 bases fit TRBD2. CDR1 is LNHDA and CDR2 is SQIVND in the germline V gene (reference sequence). The CDR3 has 15 residues. With V trimmed by 7 bases and J by 8 bases, 8 bases remained unmatched. The CDR3 sequence is CASTTGLAGQGELFF. CDR3 DNA sequence: TGTGCCAGTACTACCGGACTAGCGGGACAGGGGGAGCTGTTTTTT.

A note on this clone: The missing conserved phenylalanine or tryptophan at the end of this CDR3 makes a read error likely. The DNA is left out, because the CDR3 cannot be placed on it with certainty; the CDR3 is given as TCRdb lists it. The chain links TRBV6-1 to TRBJ2-7; TRBD2 is taken as the D call from the table, unchecked against the DNA. The CDR3 is 9 amino acids long, termini counted. Germline CDR1 is MNHNS and CDR2 is SASEGT. CDR3 loop: CAGRGTGES.

This chain uses TRBV2 with TRBJ1-2, with D possibly TRBD1 on 5 matching bases. V lost 3 bases, J lost 4 bases, and 15 bases lay in between. In germline, CDR1 is SNHLY, CDR2 FYNNEI. The CDR3 extends over 15 amino acids. DNA for the CDR3: TGTGCCAGCAGTGAGGGGCGGGAGGCGACCTATGGCTACACCTTC. This translates into CASSEGREATYGYTF.

The chain employs TRBV15 and TRBJ2-7, with 13 bases that match TRBD2. The CDR3 runs to 15 residues. Germline V gene sequence: CDR1 LNHNV, CDR2 YYDKDF (reference sequence). V trimming: 5 bases; J trimming: 5 bases; junction bases outside the gene matches: 6. CDR3: CATSATGTSGNEQYF. The CDR3 nucleotides are TGTGCCACCAGCGCAACCGGGACTAGCGGGAACGAGCAGTACTTC.

This chain connects TRBV12-2 to TRBJ2-2; the listed D gene, TRBD2, was not tested against the DNA. TRBV12-2 is a known pseudogene. The CDR3 extends over 18 amino acids. The CDR3 nucleotides read TGTGCAAGTCGCTTAACTGTAGTTACGAGAGTACACTACGGGGAGCTGTTTTTT. Translated, it gives CASRLTVVTRVHYGELFF.

This chain uses TRBV6-5 with TRBJ2-2, with 8 bases matching TRBD2. This CDR3 region has 15 residues. The V and J ends lost 11 bases and 4 bases, in that order; junction bases with no gene match: 12. Looked up from germline, CDR1 is MNHEY and CDR2 is SVGAGI. This chain's CDR3 is CAVAAGEEGTGELFF. CDR3 in DNA: TGTGCCGTTGCAGCGGGAGAGGAAGGCACCGGGGAGCTGTTTTTT.

In this sample, this clone turned up once. The chain couples TRBV30 to TRBJ2-7, with TRBD1 matching over 8 bases. The ends lost 0 bases at V and 0 bases at J; junction bases unmatched: 4. CDR3 length: 15 residues. Per the germline V gene, CDR1 is GTSNPN and CDR2 is SVGIG (reference sequence). CDR3 sequence (DNA): TGTGCCTGGAGTGTACGGACAGGGTCCTCCTACGAGCAGTACTTC. This encodes CAWSVRTGSSYEQYF.

This clone showed up just a few times. The chain carries TRBV6-1 and TRBJ2-2; a possible D gene is TRBD2 (6 bases). CDR3 size: 16 residues. V lost 2 bases to trimming and J lost 5 bases, with 15 bases between them. CDR1 is MNHNS, CDR2 SASEGT, per germline. The chain's CDR3 is CASSELGPRGTGELFF. CDR3 DNA: TGTGCCAGCAGTGAACTTGGTCCTCGGGGGACCGGGGAGCTGTTTTTT.

The rearrangement links TRBV28 to TRBJ2-7; D ambiguous. Germline V gene sequence: CDR1 MDHEN, CDR2 SYDVKM. The V end lost 7 bases, the J end lost 2 bases, and 15 bases lay between the germline ends. The CDR3 has 14 amino acids. The CDR3 here is CASNSGRSTYEQYF. CDR3 coding DNA: TGTGCCAGCAACTCCGGAAGATCGACCTACGAGCAGTACTTC. Drawing the rest from reference TRBV28 and TRBJ2-7, the complete variable domain is DVKVTQSSRYLVKRTGEKVFLECVQDMDHENMFWYRQDPGLGLRLIYFSYDVKMKEKGDIPEGYSVSREKKERFSLILESASTNQTSMYLCASNSGRSTYEQYFGPGTRLTVT.

The CDR3 region is CASSYGGLTAPENTEAFF. CDR3 nucleotide sequence: TGTGCCAGTAGTTATGGGGGACTCACGGCCCCTGAGAACACTGAAGCTTTCTTT. This sequence joins TRBV19 and TRBJ1-1; D might be TRBD1 (5 bases). Germline CDR1 is LNHDA and CDR2 is SQIVND (reference sequence). The CDR3 spans 18 residues. Trimming took off 5 bases at V and 1 base at J, with 23 bases between the two ends.

Comments on this clone: The same CDR3 is also encoded by other DNA sequences in this sample. The chain couples TRBV27 to TRBJ2-7; 8 bases agree with TRBD2. CDR1 is MNHEY and CDR2 is SMNVEV in the germline V gene (reference sequence). The CDR3 contains 14 residues. The J segment lost 1 base and the V segment lost 3 bases, leaving 2 bases of the junction unmatched. CDR3 sequence: CASSFSGVSYEQYF. CDR3 coding DNA: TGTGCCAGCAGTTTTAGCGGGGTTTCCTACGAGCAGTACTTC.

This chain's CDR3 is CASSIFGGRSYEQYF. DNA for the CDR3: TGTGCCAGTAGTATATTCGGGGGAAGATCCTACGAGCAGTACTTC. V is TRBV19 and J is TRBJ2-7; TRBD2 might be the D (6 bases). The CDR3 has 15 residues. Per germline, CDR1 LNHDA and CDR2 SQIVND (reference sequence). The ends were cut back, 2 bases at V and 1 base at J, with 12 bases in the middle.